The 9 T cell receptor beta chains below all came from one sample that was sequenced in a study of T cells in Graves' hyperthyroidism and ophthalmopathy. Using RNA transcripts as the source, TCR beta CDR3 regions were amplified. An initial round of RT-PCR targeting the TCR CDR3 relied on the HTBI primer set. TCRdb analysed the multiplex PCR reads with MiXCR anew, one entry per CDR3 protein. The sample consists of 480,000 or so distinct CDR3 sequences, 35% to 50% of them appearing once. Material for sequencing was peripheral blood or thyroid tissue (not recorded which). Receptors originate from an adult woman with Graves' disease, either hyperthyroidism or ophthalmopathy (not recorded which).

This clonotype appeared a few times. The chain employs TRBV5-4 and TRBJ1-4, with D perhaps matching TRBD1 (5 bases). This CDR3 region has 13 residues. Germline values: CDR1 SGHNT, CDR2 YYREEE (reference sequence). V was cut by 4 bases and J by 8 bases, with 12 bases left in between. CDR3 in DNA: TGTGCCAGCAGCCCAAGAGAGGGGGAAAAACTGTTTTTT. Protein product: CASSPREGEKLFF. Combining the CDR3 with reference TRBV5-4 and TRBJ1-4 gives the whole variable domain ETGVTQSPTHLIKTRGQQVTLRCSSQSGHNTVSWYQQALGQGPQFIFQYYREEENGRGNFPPRFSGLQFPNYSSELNVNALELDDSALYLCASSPREGEKLFFGSGTQLSVL.

J is TRBJ1-4 and V is TRBV7-9; D is unresolved. CDR3 length: 14 residues. The germline gives CDR1 SEHNR, CDR2 FQNEAQ (reference sequence). V dropped 3 bases and J dropped 7 bases, with 12 bases sitting between them. CDR3 DNA: TGTGCCAGCAGCTTGTCAGGTAGGACTGAAAAACTGTTTTTT. This codes for CASSLSGRTEKLFF.

The chain links TRBV29-1 to TRBJ2-7; 9 nucleotides match TRBD2. This CDR3 has 13 residues. J was trimmed by 5 bases and V by 1 base; bases with no gene match: 3. Germline assignment: CDR1 SQVTM and CDR2 ANQGSEA. The CDR3 DNA sequence: TGCAGCGTTGAAGGCGGGAGGGCCGACGAGCAGTACTTC. Translating it yields CSVEGGRADEQYF.

This clonotype was seen more than once but under ten times. This chain links TRBV4-3 with TRBJ2-7, with D uncertain. Germline V CDR1 and CDR2: LGHNA, YSLEER. V was pared by 0 bases and J by 2 bases, with 8 bases between. The length of the CDR3 is 14 residues. The CDR3 region is CASSQEINTYEQYF. CDR3 sequence (DNA): TGCGCCAGCAGCCAAGAGATAAATACCTACGAGCAGTACTTC.

CDR3 sequence: CATSPHREVGNQPQHF. The CDR3 nucleotides read TGTGCCACCAGCCCACACAGGGAGGTTGGCAATCAGCCCCAGCATTTT. This chain uses TRBV15 with TRBJ1-5, with D possibly TRBD1 on 6 matching bases. This CDR3 is 16 amino acids long. The V and J ends lost 5 bases and 2 bases respectively, with 16 bases between them. Germline V gene sequence: CDR1 LNHNV, CDR2 YYDKDF (reference sequence).

This clonotype came up many times. The CDR3 here is CASSTQGDSPLHF. CDR3 DNA sequence: TGTGCCAGCAGCACCCAGGGCGACTCACCCCTCCACTTT. The V call is TRBV11-2, the J call TRBJ1-6; D possibly corresponds to TRBD1 (5 bases). Trimming removed 5 bases from V and 10 bases from J, with 12 bases in between. This CDR3 comprises 13 residues. The germline gives CDR1 SGHAT, CDR2 FQNNGV. Looking up the rest from reference TRBV11-2 and TRBJ1-6 gives the full variable domain: EAGVAQSPRYKIIEKRQSVAFWCNPISGHATLYWYQQILGQGPKLLIQFQNNGVVDDSQLPKDRFSAERLKGVDSTLKIQPAKLEDSAVYLCASSTQGDSPLHFGNGTRLTVT.

In this sample, this clonotype turned up many times. This chain joins TRBV7-8 and TRBJ1-5; TRBD1 might be the D (6 bases). The CDR3 covers 16 residues. Looked up from germline, CDR1 is SGHVS and CDR2 is FQNEAQ. V was shortened by 0 bases and J by 6 bases, with 15 bases between the two germline ends. The CDR3, as DNA: TGTGCCAGCAGCTTAGCGGGGGCGCGGGGTTTTCAGCCCCAGCATTTT. Amino acid sequence: CASSLAGARGFQPQHF.

This clonotype was picked up many times. J is TRBJ2-7 and V is TRBV7-8; D uncertain. Germline CDR1 reads SGHVS; CDR2 reads FQNEAQ. V dropped 1 base and J dropped 2 bases, with 12 bases sitting between them. This CDR3 spans 15 amino acids. Here the CDR3 reads CASSLVPLITYEQYF. In DNA, the CDR3 is TGTGCCAGCAGCTTAGTGCCTCTTATTACCTACGAGCAGTACTTC.

The rearrangement uses TRBV9 and TRBJ1-1, with D perhaps matching TRBD1 (5 bases). CDR3 size: 15 residues. Germline CDR1 and CDR2: SGDLS and YYNGEE. V lost 4 bases to trimming and J lost 1 base, with 14 bases between them. CDR3 residues: CASSLGVNENTEAFF. CDR3 nucleotides: TGTGCCAGCAGCCTAGGGGTTAATGAGAACACTGAAGCTTTCTTT.